Below, one TCR beta chain is given with its context. Its antigen is unknown. No base qualities exist here, and no much larger clone lies one base off it. TCRbeta CDR3 regions were amplified from genomic DNA by means of the immunoSEQ Assay, a bias-controlled multiplex PCR. The paper's data handling went like this. Nucleated cell counts per sample were estimated from amplification of reference gene primers within the assay. Sequence reads were collapsed and filtered to measure the absolute abundance of every unique TCRbeta CDR3 rearrangement. For each sample, productive Simpson clonality was calculated as the square root of Simpson's diversity index across productive rearrangements. TCRdb limited this immuneACCESS table to in-frame rearrangements with V and J called. A share of clones is missing; checked studies link under half to unresolved V genes, and the rest is unexplained. V and J calls and clone size are those listed in that table; D and trimming were worked out from the DNA. This sample has about 120,000 clones in its table, and about four fifths of those were observed once. The biggest ten clones account for roughly 17% of the sample.

The sample is drawn from a study of blood T cell repertoires in COVID-19 (dated by TCRdb to about 2020). In the study overall: Samples covering the acute and convalescent phases of COVID-19 were provided by collaborators in the United States, Italy and Spain. The material from the prospective study consisted of cDNA or gDNA derived from T cells, B-cell-depleted T cells, or PBMCs. HLA class I and class II types, where available, came from metadata supplied by the sample provider rather than from assay-based typing. Subjects who had been exposed to COVID-19, were actively infected with it, or had recovered from it provided the deeply sampled blood TCRbeta repertoires that made up the dataset. Sample metadata almost always included a de-identified subject ID, COVID-19 status, age in years and sex. The repertoires were released in a freely available public database meant as a resource for research on the immune response to SARS-CoV-2. Samples were obtained from the ongoing ImmuneRACE study (first 160 participants) and from 1,254 subjects provided by 6 global collaborators. The study at large found these results: The amount of clinical and demographic metadata varied by source and participant and was provided uncurated.

The CDR3 runs 15 residues from the cysteine to the phenylalanine. The kept DNA is CDR3 alone, 45 bases in frame from the first base. The junction shows trimming of 5 bases on V and 0 bases on J, and the gene matches do not reach 5 bases of it. The germline V gene encodes CDR1 SEHNR and CDR2 FQNEAQ (reference sequence). Whole blood was collected in K2EDTA tubes by collaborating institutions according to the institutions' own protocols. For TCRbeta analysis, collaborator samples were shipped as frozen whole blood, as isolated PBMCs, or as DNA extracted from either sample type. The clonotype originates from a man aged 55 to 70 with active or convalescent COVID-19. The sequencing input was peripheral blood. The sequence joins TRBV7-9 to TRBJ2-7; TRBD1 aligns with 9 central bases. The DNA sequence reads TGTGCCAGCAGCCCACAGGGGGCTTCCTCCTACGAGCAGTACTTC. It encodes CASSPQGASSYEQYF.